This T cell receptor (beta chain) was observed in a study of blood T cell repertoires in COVID-19 (dated by TCRdb to about 2020). General notes on the study: Collaborator samples came from the United States, Italy and Spain and covered acute and convalescent phases of COVID-19. The material from the prospective study consisted of cDNA or gDNA derived from T cells, B-cell-depleted T cells, or PBMCs. Deeply sampled blood TCRbeta repertoires from subjects exposed to, actively infected with, or recovered from COVID-19 were included in the dataset. A freely available public database, intended as a resource for researchers studying the immune response to SARS-CoV-2, is where the repertoires were released. Samples came from the ongoing ImmuneRACE study (first 160 participants) plus 1,254 subjects from 6 global collaborators. Nearly every sample came with metadata listing a de-identified subject ID, COVID-19 status, age in years and sex. Where available, HLA class I and class II types were taken from metadata supplied by the sample provider and were not determined by assay-based typing.

At the junction V is shortened by 4 bases and J by 3 bases, with 10 bases in between. CDR1 SGHRS and CDR2 YFSETQ were looked up in the germline V gene. The CDR3, cysteine through phenylalanine, is 13 amino acids long. Kept here is only the CDR3 DNA, which spans 39 bases and is read in frame from base 1. The table lists this clone with a count of one. Its antigen is not yet known. The record has no base qualities; no much larger clone is one base away. Study-wide findings and limitations: The amount of clinical and demographic metadata varied by source and participant and was provided uncurated.

TCRbeta CDR3 regions were amplified from genomic DNA using the immunoSEQ Assay, a bias-controlled multiplex PCR. In the original analysis: Nucleated cell counts per sample were estimated from amplification of reference gene primers within the assay. To quantify the absolute abundance of each unique TCRbeta CDR3 rearrangement, sequence reads were collapsed and filtered. For each sample, productive Simpson clonality was calculated by taking the square root of Simpson's diversity index across productive rearrangements. TCRdb took this table from immuneACCESS and kept in-frame rearrangements with V and J called. Such tables lack part of the clones; where checked against another copy, unresolved V genes explain under half of the gap, and the rest is unexplained. V, J and clone size are those of that table, while D and trimming were read from the DNA. The sample includes hundreds of thousands of clones, with around 91% observed a single time. Of the sample, around 3.5% falls within the top ten clones.

Another Seattle source contributed samples from volunteer blood donors who had recovered from COVID-19. Each collaborating institution followed its own protocols to collect whole blood in K2EDTA tubes. For TCRbeta analysis, collaborators shipped samples in one of three forms: frozen whole blood, isolated PBMCs, or DNA extracted from either of those sample types. This chain is built from TRBV5-1 and TRBJ1-2; the D gene is possibly TRBD1, with 6 bases matching. Sequencing used peripheral blood. The source is a woman aged 18-29 years who had recovered from COVID-19. The base sequence is TGCGCCAGCAGCCCCTGGACAGACTATGGCTACACCTTC. This codes for CASSPWTDYGYTF.